Following are 2 T cell receptor beta chains from one sample sequenced in a study of response to subunit inactivated influenza vaccine. TCRdb reprocessed the RT-PCR reads with MiXCR, giving one entry per CDR3 protein. The data contain about 300,000 distinct CDR3 sequences, 22% of them singletons. The sample consisted of PBMCs from blood, taken about 20 months after vaccination. These receptors all stem from a man aged 50-75 years who received an inactivated influenza vaccine.

The chain has TRBV7-2 and TRBJ2-1, with D maybe TRBD1 (5 bases). The CDR3 runs to 13 residues. V was pared by 6 bases and J by 3 bases, with 9 bases between. Germline values: CDR1 SGHTA, CDR2 FQGNSA. The CDR3 region has the DNA TGTGCCAGCAGTTATGACAGCTACAATGAGCAGTTCTTC. Its protein product is CASSYDSYNEQFF.

V usage is TRBV5-1 and J usage is TRBJ1-6; D gene uncertain. The V end was cut by 9 bases, the J end by 8 bases, with 12 bases between. The CDR3 consists of 12 residues. CDR1 is SGHRS, CDR2 YFSETQ, per germline. CDR3 coding DNA: TGCGCCATCCGGGTCACGGATTCACCCCTCCACTTT. Its protein product is CAIRVTDSPLHF.